This T cell receptor beta chain was obtained from a study of regulatory T cells in long-lasting Graves disease. For the study at large: Less than 3 months of antithyroid drugs had been taken by newly diagnosed Graves' patients.

This CDR3 is built from 19 residues. J lost 0 bases, V lost 6 bases, and 12 bases had no gene match. Germline CDR1 is SEHNR and CDR2 is FQNEAQ (reference sequence). Through Arm-PCR of CDR3 regions and iRepertoire HTBI primers, TCR beta libraries were built. TCRdb called the multiplex PCR reads again in MiXCR, with one record for every CDR3 protein. In the table there are under 400,000 distinct CDR3 sequences, over 15% of which are singletons. Overall study results and limits: TRBV28, TRBJ1-2 and TRBJ2-5 were segments that persistent disease favored.

The sample's time point: newly diagnosed GD, antithyroid drugs for less than 3 months. Scientists built the TCR library using RNA that was extracted from PBMCs. For this clonotype: The target antigen is unknown.

The sample was also linked to a second study, of T cells in Graves' hyperthyroidism and ophthalmopathy. From that study: Clinical symptoms, serum thyroxine, TRAb, thyroid ultrasound and orbital computed tomography informed diagnoses.

Sequencing was performed on peripheral blood mononuclear cells (PBMCs), taken at new diagnosis, from a patient treated with antithyroid drugs. This chain connects TRBV7-9 to TRBJ2-6; 9 nucleotides align to TRBD2. This TCR was sampled from a man in his forties with Graves disease. The CDR3 is CASRYRGPSGDSGANVLTF. Here the CDR3 DNA reads TGTGCCAGCAGATATAGAGGCCCTAGCGGGGACTCTGGGGCCAACGTCCTGACTTTC.